This T cell receptor beta chain was sequenced during a study of control samples from healthy donors and cancer patients. Clones were sequenced by immunoSEQ multiplex PCR, and TCRdb holds only the in-frame ones, with some missing. The sample consists of 150,000 to 200,000 clones, more than 90% of them appearing once. This CDR3 is built from 14 residues. Germline lookup yields CDR1 LNHDA and CDR2 SQIVND (reference sequence). With V trimmed by 4 bases and J by 4 bases, 4 bases remained unmatched. What was sequenced was blood. This chain links TRBV19 with TRBJ1-1; 9 bases match TRBD1. The receptor was derived from a man younger than 40 in good health. CDR3 protein: CASSTGQGSTEAFF. The CDR3 DNA reads TGTGCCAGTAGTACTGGACAGGGGAGCACTGAAGCTTTCTTT.